This T cell receptor (beta chain) was sequenced for a study of T cells in Graves' hyperthyroidism and ophthalmopathy. Trimming took 1 base from V and 5 from J, leaving 11 bases between them. There are 15 residues in the CDR3. Germline-derived CDR1 and CDR2 are SGHAT and FQNNGV. Researchers took RNA transcripts and amplified the TCR beta CDR3 regions from them. With the HTBI primer set, the TCR CDR3 went through a first round of RT-PCR. From the multiplex PCR reads, TCRdb called clonotypes with MiXCR, one entry per CDR3 protein. The sample has hundreds of thousands of distinct CDR3 sequences, approximately 15% seen once. This clonotype was detected many times.

This chain links TRBV11-2 with TRBJ2-2; D remains ambiguous. Sequencing used blood. The receptor comes from a woman under 40 with Graves' hyperthyroidism. The CDR3 DNA sequence: TGTGCCAGCAGCTTAGTACACCTGAAAACCGGGGAGCTGTTTTTT. It translates to CASSLVHLKTGELFF.